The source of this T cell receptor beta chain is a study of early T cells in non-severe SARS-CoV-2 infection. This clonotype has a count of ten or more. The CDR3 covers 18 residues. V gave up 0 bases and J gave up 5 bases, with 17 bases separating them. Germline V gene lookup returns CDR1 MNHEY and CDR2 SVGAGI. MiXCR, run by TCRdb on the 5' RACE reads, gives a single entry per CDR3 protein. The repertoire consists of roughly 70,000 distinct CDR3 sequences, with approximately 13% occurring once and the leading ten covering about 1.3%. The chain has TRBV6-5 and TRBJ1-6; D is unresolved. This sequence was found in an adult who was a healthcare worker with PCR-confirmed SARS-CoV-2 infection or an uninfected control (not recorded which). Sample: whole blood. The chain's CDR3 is CASSYSCCLSTDNSPLHF. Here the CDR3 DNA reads TGTGCCAGCAGTTACTCCTGTTGTTTATCAACGGATAATTCACCCCTCCACTTT.